The rows below give T cell receptor beta chains drawn from one sample of a study of T cell repertoires in cytomegalovirus infection. Each CDR3 protein gets one entry after TCRdb re-called the reads with MiXCR. The sample holds about 260,000 distinct CDR3 sequences, approximately 9% seen once. The sequenced sample consisted of PBMCs. These receptors were taken from a human donor in good health (CMV status not recorded). Some clones in this sample may be carry-over from other donors' samples. Each CDR3 is given with its conserved first and last residue. A D gene is named only where the DNA matches it firmly. Clone size is given for some rows only: seen once, a few or many times, or a class if the clone is expanded.

J: TRBJ1-2; length: 12; size: .; D: .; V: TRBV20-1; DNA: TGCAGTGCCAGGAACCTGGGCTATGGCTACACCTTC; CDR3: CSARNLGYGYTF
J: TRBJ2-7; length: 15; size: many; D: TRBD1; V: TRBV7-2; DNA: TGTGCCAGCAGCCTTGACAGGGACCCTGGCTACGAGCAGTACTTC; CDR3: CASSLDRDPGYEQYF
J: TRBJ1-2; length: 14; size: many; D: .; V: TRBV12-3/TRBV12-4; DNA: TGTGCCAGCAGCTTGCCGGACAGCGCGGGTGGCTACACCTTC; CDR3: CASSLPDSAGGYTF
J: TRBJ2-7; length: 16; size: .; D: TRBD1; V: TRBV28; DNA: TGTGCCAGCAGCCTACCTGGACAGGTGAGAAGCGGCGAGCAGTACTTC; CDR3: CASSLPGQVRSGEQYF
J: TRBJ2-5; length: 12; size: many; D: TRBD1; V: TRBV28; DNA: TGTGCCAGCAGCACCACAGGGGTGGCCCAGTACTTC; CDR3: CASSTTGVAQYF
J: TRBJ1-5; length: 16; size: many; D: .; V: TRBV7-9; DNA: TGTGCCAGCAGCTTCTCGGGAGGGTCCTCCAATCAGCCCCAGCATTTT; CDR3: CASSFSGGSSNQPQHF
J: TRBJ2-3; length: 16; size: .; D: TRBD2; V: TRBV6-2/TRBV6-3; DNA: TGTGCCAGCAGCTCCTGGACTAGCGGTTACACAGATACGCAGTATTTT; CDR3: CASSSWTSGYTDTQYF
J: TRBJ1-1; length: 13; size: few; D: .; V: TRBV6-5; DNA: TGTGCCAGCAGTGGGTCGAGGAACACTGAAGCTTTCTTT; CDR3: CASSGSRNTEAFF
J: TRBJ2-7; length: 16; size: many; D: TRBD2; V: TRBV7-9; DNA: TGTGCCAGCAGCTTAGAGAATAGCGGGGTAACCTACGAGCAGTACTTC; CDR3: CASSLENSGVTYEQYF
J: TRBJ2-2; length: 14; size: .; D: TRBD2; V: TRBV11-2; DNA: TGTGCCATCCCTAGGGGAGGGCAAACCGGGGAGCTGCTTTTT; CDR3: CAIPRGGQTGELLF
J: TRBJ2-3; length: 14; size: many; D: .; V: TRBV30; DNA: TGTGCCTGGAAAACACAGGGTGGATCAGATACGCAGTATTTT; CDR3: CAWKTQGGSDTQYF
J: TRBJ2-5; length: 16; size: many; D: .; V: TRBV7-2; DNA: TGTGCCAGCAGCTTAGAGGGCAGGATTTACCAAGAGACCCAGTACTTC; CDR3: CASSLEGRIYQETQYF
J: TRBJ2-1; length: 18; size: many; D: TRBD2; V: TRBV7-2; DNA: TGTGCCAGCAGCTTAGGAGGCCTAGCGGGTTCTTCCTACAATGAGCAGTTCTTC; CDR3: CASSLGGLAGSSYNEQFF
J: TRBJ2-4; length: 16; size: many; D: TRBD1; V: TRBV7-8; DNA: TGTGCCAGCAGCATCCGGGACAGGGTCGTCAAAAACATTCAGTACTTC; CDR3: CASSIRDRVVKNIQYF
J: TRBJ1-5; length: 12; size: .; D: .; V: TRBV29-1; DNA: TGCAGCGTAGCAAACCCCCAGGGGCCCCAGCATTTT; CDR3: CSVANPQGPQHF
J: TRBJ1-4; length: 19; size: many; D: .; V: TRBV28; DNA: TGTGCCAGCAGTTACGAACCTCGCCTCACGGTGGGACTTGGGGAAAAACTGTTTTTT; CDR3: CASSYEPRLTVGLGEKLFF
J: TRBJ2-5; length: 14; size: .; D: .; V: TRBV15; DNA: TGTGCCACCAGCAGAGATTCGGGGAGAGAGACCCAGTACTTC; CDR3: CATSRDSGRETQYF
J: TRBJ1-2; length: 12; size: many; D: TRBD1; V: TRBV19; DNA: TGTGCCAGTGCCAGGGGGCTCTATGGCTACACCTTC; CDR3: CASARGLYGYTF
J: TRBJ2-5; length: 16; size: many; D: .; V: TRBV7-2; DNA: TGTGCCAGCAGCTTAGAAATACTGCCGTCCCAAGAGACCCAGTACTTC; CDR3: CASSLEILPSQETQYF
J: TRBJ2-7; length: 12; size: many; D: .; V: TRBV7-2; DNA: TGTGCCAGCAGCTCCTTGGACTACGAGCAGTACTTC; CDR3: CASSSLDYEQYF
J: TRBJ2-2; length: 14; size: .; D: .; V: TRBV30; DNA: TGTGCCTGGAGTGTCGGGGTGGACACCGGGGAGCTGTTTTTT; CDR3: CAWSVGVDTGELFF
J: TRBJ2-5; length: 14; size: many; D: TRBD1; V: TRBV28; DNA: TGTGCCAGCAGCACGACAGGGAAACAAGAGACCCAGTACTTC; CDR3: CASSTTGKQETQYF
J: TRBJ1-4; length: 16; size: few; D: TRBD1; V: TRBV5-6; DNA: TGTGCCAGCAGCACAACAGGGGGAGACCCCAATGAAAAACTGTTTTTT; CDR3: CASSTTGGDPNEKLFF
J: TRBJ1-1; length: 15; size: many; D: TRBD1; V: TRBV25-1; DNA: TGTGCCAGCAGTGTCACAGGGGTGGCCAACACTGAAGCTTTCTTT; CDR3: CASSVTGVANTEAFF
J: TRBJ2-5; length: 15; size: .; D: .; V: TRBV28; DNA: TGTGCCAGCATCCGGGCTCGGGGGGCTTACGAGACCCAGTACTTC; CDR3: CASIRARGAYETQYF
J: TRBJ2-7; length: 15; size: .; D: TRBD2; V: TRBV4-2; DNA: TGTGCCAGCAGCCCTCTAGCGGGGGCCCCCAACGAGCAGTACTTC; CDR3: CASSPLAGAPNEQYF
J: TRBJ2-7; length: 15; size: many; D: TRBD2; V: TRBV19; DNA: TGTGCCAGTAGTTTTGGACTAGCGGTCTCCTACGAGCAGTACTTC; CDR3: CASSFGLAVSYEQYF
J: TRBJ2-2; length: 14; size: few; D: .; V: TRBV10-2; DNA: TGCGCCAGCAGTGAAATTGGTTACACCGGGGAGCTGTTTTTT; CDR3: CASSEIGYTGELFF
J: TRBJ1-3; length: 15; size: .; D: TRBD1; V: TRBV6-2/TRBV6-3; DNA: TGTGCCAGCAGTTACCCGACAGGGACTGGAAACACCATATATTTT; CDR3: CASSYPTGTGNTIYF
J: TRBJ1-2; length: 14; size: many; D: .; V: TRBV24-1; DNA: TGTGCCACCAGTGATCTGACCCAGAACTATGGCTACACCTTC; CDR3: CATSDLTQNYGYTF
J: TRBJ1-5; length: 12; size: many; D: TRBD1; V: TRBV6-5; DNA: TGTGCCAGCAGGAAGGGACAGGGCAACCAGCATTTT; CDR3: CASRKGQGNQHF
J: TRBJ2-3; length: 17; size: many; D: TRBD2; V: TRBV12-3/TRBV12-4; DNA: TGTGCCAGCCATTATAGGACTAGCGGGAGGGCCGGGGATACGCAGTATTTT; CDR3: CASHYRTSGRAGDTQYF
J: TRBJ1-4; length: 12; size: many; D: .; V: TRBV12-3/TRBV12-4; DNA: TGTGCCAGCAGCCGGACAGATGAAAAACTGTTTTTT; CDR3: CASSRTDEKLFF
J: TRBJ1-1; length: 14; size: many; D: .; V: TRBV12-3/TRBV12-4; DNA: TGTGCCAGCAGTTTAAAGGGAGAGGGCACTGAAGCTTTCTTT; CDR3: CASSLKGEGTEAFF
J: TRBJ1-1; length: 15; size: many; D: .; V: TRBV7-2; DNA: TGTGCCAGCAGTTACCAGGGGCAAATGAACACTGAAGCTTTCTTT; CDR3: CASSYQGQMNTEAFF
J: TRBJ2-2; length: 13; size: many; D: .; V: TRBV7-3; DNA: TGTGCCAGCAGCTGGTCCCTCACCGGGGAGCTGTTTTTT; CDR3: CASSWSLTGELFF
J: TRBJ1-2; length: 9; size: once; D: .; V: TRBV28; DNA: TGTGCCAGCGGCAGACATTACACCTTC; CDR3: CASGRHYTF
J: TRBJ2-1; length: 16; size: many; D: TRBD2; V: TRBV6-2/TRBV6-3; DNA: TGTGCCAGCAGATCTAGCGGTCCCCGAGGAGGGAATGAGCAGTTCTTC; CDR3: CASRSSGPRGGNEQFF
J: TRBJ2-5; length: 16; size: many; D: TRBD2; V: TRBV7-2; DNA: TGTGCCAGCAGCTTAAGTTTAGCGGGAGGAGGAGAGACCCAGTACTTC; CDR3: CASSLSLAGGGETQYF
J: TRBJ2-5; length: 15; size: many; D: .; V: TRBV7-9; DNA: TGTGCCAGCAGCTCCCGAGCGGAGGCCGGAGAGACCCAGTACTTC; CDR3: CASSSRAEAGETQYF
J: TRBJ2-3; length: 12; size: many; D: TRBD2; V: TRBV7-9; DNA: TGTGCCAGCAGAATTGGGGGGGGAACGCAGTATTTT; CDR3: CASRIGGGTQYF
J: TRBJ1-1; length: 13; size: many; D: .; V: TRBV12-3/TRBV12-4; DNA: TGTGCCAGCCGCCCCGGGGAGAACACTGAAGCTTTCTTT; CDR3: CASRPGENTEAFF
J: TRBJ1-6; length: 14; size: .; D: TRBD1; V: TRBV18; DNA: TGTGCCAGCTCACCGGGACAGTTTGTTTCACCCCTCCACTTT; CDR3: CASSPGQFVSPLHF
J: TRBJ1-4; length: 14; size: many; D: .; V: TRBV28; DNA: TGTGCCAGCGTAGAGGGGTCGACTAATGAAAAACTGTTTTTT; CDR3: CASVEGSTNEKLFF
J: TRBJ1-1; length: 14; size: .; D: .; V: TRBV7-3; DNA: TGTGCCAGCAGCTTAAACAAGGGCCCTTATGAAGCTTTCTTT; CDR3: CASSLNKGPYEAFF
J: TRBJ2-6; length: 16; size: many; D: .; V: TRBV6-2/TRBV6-3; DNA: TGTGCCAGCAGTTACGAGGAAATGACTGGGGCCAACGTCCTGACTTTC; CDR3: CASSYEEMTGANVLTF
J: TRBJ2-2; length: 14; size: many; D: TRBD1; V: TRBV28; DNA: TGTGCCAGCATGGCGACAGGGATGGCCGGGGAGCTGTTTTTT; CDR3: CASMATGMAGELFF
J: TRBJ1-2; length: 14; size: many; D: TRBD1; V: TRBV6-2/TRBV6-3; DNA: TGTGCCAGCAGAGACTCCGGGACAGCGTATGGCTACACCTTC; CDR3: CASRDSGTAYGYTF
J: TRBJ2-1; length: 13; size: many; D: .; V: TRBV30; DNA: TGTGCCTGGAGTGCCGACCGTCGTGGGGGGCAGTTCTTC; CDR3: CAWSADRRGGQFF
J: TRBJ2-3; length: 17; size: many; D: .; V: TRBV7-8; DNA: TGTGCCAGCAGCTCCCGGGGATCTGTCACGACCACAGATACGCAGTATTTT; CDR3: CASSSRGSVTTTDTQYF
J: TRBJ2-1; length: 16; size: many; D: TRBD2; V: TRBV7-6; DNA: TGTGCCAGCAGCCGACAGTCGGCGGGAGCTTTGGTTGAGCAGTTCTTC; CDR3: CASSRQSAGALVEQFF
J: TRBJ1-2; length: 14; size: many; D: .; V: TRBV7-2; DNA: TGTGCCAGCAGCTTCCCAGGCCCGGGCTATGGCTACACCTTC; CDR3: CASSFPGPGYGYTF
J: TRBJ2-1; length: 17; size: many; D: TRBD2; V: TRBV7-2; DNA: TGTGCCAGCAGCTTACTCCGCGGGGGGGTTTCCTACAATGAGCAGTTCTTC; CDR3: CASSLLRGGVSYNEQFF
J: TRBJ2-3; length: 18; size: few; D: TRBD2; V: TRBV4-2; DNA: TGTGCCAGCAGCCAAGTAGCGGGGGGCCCTCTTGGCACAGATACGCAGTATTTT; CDR3: CASSQVAGGPLGTDTQYF
J: TRBJ1-2; length: 15; size: .; D: .; V: TRBV7-2; DNA: TGTGCCAGCAGCACATCCGGCGGGGTCCCCTATGGCTACACCTTC; CDR3: CASSTSGGVPYGYTF
J: TRBJ1-1; length: 14; size: many; D: .; V: TRBV7-9; DNA: TGTGCCAGCAGCTTGGGGGGCCCTAACACTGAAGCTTTCTTT; CDR3: CASSLGGPNTEAFF
J: TRBJ1-5; length: 15; size: .; D: TRBD1; V: TRBV20-1; DNA: TGCAGTGCGATACCGGGACAGCTATACAATCAGCCCCAGCATTTT; CDR3: CSAIPGQLYNQPQHF